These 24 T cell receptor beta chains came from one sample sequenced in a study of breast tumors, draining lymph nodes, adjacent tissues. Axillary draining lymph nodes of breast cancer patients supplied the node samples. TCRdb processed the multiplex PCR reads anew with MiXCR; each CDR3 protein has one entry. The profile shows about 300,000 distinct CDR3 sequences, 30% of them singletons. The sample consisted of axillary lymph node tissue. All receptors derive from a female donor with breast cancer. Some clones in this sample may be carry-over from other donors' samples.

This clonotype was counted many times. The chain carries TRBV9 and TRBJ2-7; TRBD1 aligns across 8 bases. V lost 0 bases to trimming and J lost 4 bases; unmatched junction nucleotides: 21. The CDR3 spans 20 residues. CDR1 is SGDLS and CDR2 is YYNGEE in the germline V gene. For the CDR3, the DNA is TGTGCCAGCAGCGTAGGGGCCGGGACAGGAAATCTGGGCCCAACGTACGAGCAGTACTTC. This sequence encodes CASSVGAGTGNLGPTYEQYF.

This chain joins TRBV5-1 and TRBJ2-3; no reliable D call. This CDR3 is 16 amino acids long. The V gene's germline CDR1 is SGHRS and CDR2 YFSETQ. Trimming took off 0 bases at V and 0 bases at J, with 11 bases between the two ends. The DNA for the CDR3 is TGCGCCAGCAGCTTGGGAAGGACGGTTAGCACAGATACGCAGTATTTT. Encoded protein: CASSLGRTVSTDTQYF.

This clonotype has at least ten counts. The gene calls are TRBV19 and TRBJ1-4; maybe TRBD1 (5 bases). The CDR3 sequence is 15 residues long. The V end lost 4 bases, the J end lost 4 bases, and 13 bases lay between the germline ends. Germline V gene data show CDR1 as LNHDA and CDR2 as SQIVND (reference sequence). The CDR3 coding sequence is TGTGCCAGTAGTACGTCCCGGGGGAATAATGAAAAACTGTTTTTT. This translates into CASSTSRGNNEKLFF.

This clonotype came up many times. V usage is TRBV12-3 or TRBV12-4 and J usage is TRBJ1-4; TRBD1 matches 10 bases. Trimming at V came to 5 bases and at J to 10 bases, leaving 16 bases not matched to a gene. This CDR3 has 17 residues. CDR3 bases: TGTGCCAGCAGTACACGGACAGGGGGGGTCGGCGGTGGAAAACTGTTTTTT. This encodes CASSTRTGGVGGGKLFF.

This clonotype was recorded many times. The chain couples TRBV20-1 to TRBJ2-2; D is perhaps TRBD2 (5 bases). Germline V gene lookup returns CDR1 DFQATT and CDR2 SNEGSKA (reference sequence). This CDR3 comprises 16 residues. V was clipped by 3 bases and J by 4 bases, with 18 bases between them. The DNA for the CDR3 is TGCAGTGCTAGGACCCCCGAGGGTTGGGGCACCGGGGAGCTGTTTTTT. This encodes CSARTPEGWGTGELFF.

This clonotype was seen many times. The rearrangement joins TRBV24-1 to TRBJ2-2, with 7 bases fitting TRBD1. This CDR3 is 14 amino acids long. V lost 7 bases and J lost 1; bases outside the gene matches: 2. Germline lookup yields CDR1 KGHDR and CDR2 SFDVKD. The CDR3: CATRRTGNTGELFF. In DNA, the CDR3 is TGTGCCACCAGAAGGACAGGGAACACCGGGGAGCTGTTTTTT.

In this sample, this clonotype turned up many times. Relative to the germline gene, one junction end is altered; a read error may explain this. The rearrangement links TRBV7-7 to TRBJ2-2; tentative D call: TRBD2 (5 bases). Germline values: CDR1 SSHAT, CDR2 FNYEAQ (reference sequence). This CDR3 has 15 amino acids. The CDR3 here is CASSLAKGPGGELFF. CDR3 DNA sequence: TGTGCTAGCAGCTTAGCGAAGGGTCCCGGCGGGGAGCTGTTTTTT.

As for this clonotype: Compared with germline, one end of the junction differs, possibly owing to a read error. CDR3 residues: CASSSSQGVTGAFF. The CDR3, as DNA: TGTGCCAGCAGCTCAAGCCAGGGGGTGACTGGAGCTTTCTTT. V usage is TRBV4-2 and J usage is TRBJ1-1, with 7 bases identical to TRBD1. Looked up from germline, CDR1 is LGHNA and CDR2 is YNFKEQ. The CDR3 runs 14 residues.

The CDR3 protein is CASSVAGGDEKLFF. In nucleotides, the CDR3 is TGTGCCAGCAGCGTAGCAGGGGGCGATGAAAAACTGTTTTTT. V gene TRBV9 combines with J gene TRBJ1-4, with 8 nucleotides matching TRBD1. CDR3 length equals 14 residues. J lost 6 bases, V lost 0 bases, and 1 base had no gene match. Germline V CDR1 and CDR2: SGDLS, YYNGEE. Combining the CDR3 with reference TRBV9 and TRBJ1-4 gives the whole variable domain DSGVTQTPKHLITATGQRVTLRCSPRSGDLSVYWYQQSLDQGLQFLIQYYNGEERAKGNILERFSAQQFPDLHSELNLSSLELGDSALYFCASSVAGGDEKLFFGSGTQLSVL.

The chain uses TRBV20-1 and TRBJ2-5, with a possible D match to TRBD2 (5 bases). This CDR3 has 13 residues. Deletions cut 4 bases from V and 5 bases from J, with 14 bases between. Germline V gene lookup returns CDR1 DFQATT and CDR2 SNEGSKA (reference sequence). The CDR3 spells CSAKKDGGETQYF. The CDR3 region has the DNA TGCAGTGCTAAAAAGGACGGCGGGGAGACCCAGTACTTC.

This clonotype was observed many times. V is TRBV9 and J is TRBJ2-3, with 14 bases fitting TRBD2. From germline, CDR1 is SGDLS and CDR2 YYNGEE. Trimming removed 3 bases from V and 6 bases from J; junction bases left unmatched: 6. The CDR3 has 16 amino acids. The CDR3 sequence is CASSEGLAGVGDTQYF. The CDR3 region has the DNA TGTGCCAGCAGCGAGGGACTAGCGGGAGTAGGGGATACGCAGTATTTT.

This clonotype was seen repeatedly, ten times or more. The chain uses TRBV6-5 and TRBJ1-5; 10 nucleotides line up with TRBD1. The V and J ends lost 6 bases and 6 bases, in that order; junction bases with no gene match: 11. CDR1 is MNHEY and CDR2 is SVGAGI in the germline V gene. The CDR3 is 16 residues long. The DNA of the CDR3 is TGTGCCAGCAGACACTCCGGGACAGGGGTGGCTCAGCCCCAGCATTTT. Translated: CASRHSGTGVAQPQHF.

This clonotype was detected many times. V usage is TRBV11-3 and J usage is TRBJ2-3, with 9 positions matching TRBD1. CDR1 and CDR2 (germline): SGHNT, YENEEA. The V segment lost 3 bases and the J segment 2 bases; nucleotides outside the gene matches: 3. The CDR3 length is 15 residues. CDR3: CASSLGTGYTDTQYF. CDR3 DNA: TGTGCCAGCAGCTTGGGGACAGGGTACACAGATACGCAGTATTTT. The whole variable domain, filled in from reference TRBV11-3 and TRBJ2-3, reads EAGVVQSPRYKIIEKKQPVAFWCNPISGHNTLYWYLQNLGQGPELLIRYENEEAVDDSQLPKDRFSAERLKGVDSTLKIQPAELGDSAVYLCASSLGTGYTDTQYFGPGTRLTVL.

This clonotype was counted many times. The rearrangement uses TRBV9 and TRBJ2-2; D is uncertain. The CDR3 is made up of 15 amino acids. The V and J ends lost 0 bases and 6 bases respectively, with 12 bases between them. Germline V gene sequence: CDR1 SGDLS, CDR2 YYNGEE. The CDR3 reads CASSVEPFPPGELFF. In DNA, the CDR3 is TGTGCCAGCAGCGTAGAGCCCTTTCCCCCCGGGGAGCTGTTTTTT. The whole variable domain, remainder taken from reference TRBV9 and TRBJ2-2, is DSGVTQTPKHLITATGQRVTLRCSPRSGDLSVYWYQQSLDQGLQFLIQYYNGEERAKGNILERFSAQQFPDLHSELNLSSLELGDSALYFCASSVEPFPPGELFFGEGSRLTVL.

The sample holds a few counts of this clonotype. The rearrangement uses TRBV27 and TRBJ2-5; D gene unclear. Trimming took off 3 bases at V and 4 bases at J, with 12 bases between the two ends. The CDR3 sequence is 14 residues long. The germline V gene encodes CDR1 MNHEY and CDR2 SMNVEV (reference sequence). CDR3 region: CASSFRWSSETQYF. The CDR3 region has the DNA TGTGCCAGCAGTTTCAGGTGGTCATCAGAGACCCAGTACTTC.

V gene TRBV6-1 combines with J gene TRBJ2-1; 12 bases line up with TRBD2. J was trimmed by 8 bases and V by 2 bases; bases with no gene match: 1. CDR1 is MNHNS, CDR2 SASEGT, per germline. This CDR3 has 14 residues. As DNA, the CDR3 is TGTGCCAGCAGTGAACTAGCGGGAGGGTATGAGCAGTTCTTC. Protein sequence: CASSELAGGYEQFF.

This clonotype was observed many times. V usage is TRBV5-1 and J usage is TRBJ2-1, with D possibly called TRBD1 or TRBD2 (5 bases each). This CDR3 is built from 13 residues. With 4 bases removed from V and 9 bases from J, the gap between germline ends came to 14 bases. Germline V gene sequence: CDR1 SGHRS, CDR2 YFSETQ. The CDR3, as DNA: TGCGCCAGCAGCCTTGTTGGGACGGCTGAGCAGTTCTTC. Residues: CASSLVGTAEQFF.

CDR3 sequence reads: CASSQTSGDLAKNIQYF. CDR3 bases: TGCGCCAGCAGCCAAACTAGCGGAGACCTAGCCAAAAACATTCAGTACTTC. The V call is TRBV4-3, the J call TRBJ2-4; 8 positions match TRBD2. Germline trimming cut 2 bases from V and 0 bases from J; bases unmatched to any gene: 6. The CDR3 totals 17 residues. The germline V gene encodes CDR1 LGHNA and CDR2 YSLEER.

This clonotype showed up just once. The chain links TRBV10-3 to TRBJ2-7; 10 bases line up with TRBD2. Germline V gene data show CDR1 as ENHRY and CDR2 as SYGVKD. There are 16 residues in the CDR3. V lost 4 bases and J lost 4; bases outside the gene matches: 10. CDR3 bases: TGTGCCATCAGTGCAACCCGGGCTAGCGGGGGTTACGAGCAGTACTTC. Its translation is CAISATRASGGYEQYF.

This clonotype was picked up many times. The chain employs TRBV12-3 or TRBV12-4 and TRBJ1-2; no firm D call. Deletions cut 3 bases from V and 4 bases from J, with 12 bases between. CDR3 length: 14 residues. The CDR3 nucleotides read TGTGCCAGCAGTTTCGGTGGCGGAACCTATGGCTACACCTTC. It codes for CASSFGGGTYGYTF.

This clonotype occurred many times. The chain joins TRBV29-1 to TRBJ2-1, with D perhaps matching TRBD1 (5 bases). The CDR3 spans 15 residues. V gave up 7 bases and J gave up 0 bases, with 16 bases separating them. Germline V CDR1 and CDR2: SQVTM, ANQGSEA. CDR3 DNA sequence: TGCAGCGCCTCCAAGACAGTGAGCTCCTACAATGAGCAGTTCTTC. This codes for CSASKTVSSYNEQFF.

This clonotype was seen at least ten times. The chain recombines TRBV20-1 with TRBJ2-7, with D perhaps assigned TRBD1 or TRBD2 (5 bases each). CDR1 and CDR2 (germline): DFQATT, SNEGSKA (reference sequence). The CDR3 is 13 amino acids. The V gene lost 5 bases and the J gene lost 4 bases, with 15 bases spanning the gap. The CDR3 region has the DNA TGCAGTGCTGGGGACCGACTTCTATACGAGCAGTACTTC. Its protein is CSAGDRLLYEQYF.

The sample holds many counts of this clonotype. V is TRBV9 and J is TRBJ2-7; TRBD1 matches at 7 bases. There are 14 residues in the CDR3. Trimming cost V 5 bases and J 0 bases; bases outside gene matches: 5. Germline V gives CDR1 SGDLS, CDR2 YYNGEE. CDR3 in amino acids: CASRGQAPSYEQYF. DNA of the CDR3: TGTGCCAGCAGAGGACAGGCCCCCTCCTACGAGCAGTACTTC.

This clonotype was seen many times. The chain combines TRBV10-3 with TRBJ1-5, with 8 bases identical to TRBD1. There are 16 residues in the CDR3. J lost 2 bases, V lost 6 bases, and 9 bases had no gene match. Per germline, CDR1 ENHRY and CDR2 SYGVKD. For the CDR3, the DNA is TGTGCCATCAGGGCCGCAGGGGGCAGGGGCAATCAGCCCCAGCATTTT. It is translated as CAIRAAGGRGNQPQHF.